The clone carrying this T cell receptor (beta chain) was picked up a small number of times. The antigen is unknown. This entry belongs to a study of cytomegalovirus exposure and HLA in healthy donors. The germline gives CDR1 MRHNA, CDR2 SNTAGT. The CDR3 sequence is 19 residues long. V shed 3 bases, J shed 0 bases, and the junction held 15 bases outside the gene matches. Study results and limitations: As immune exposure information, only CMV serostatus was available.

Vbeta (60) and Jbeta (13) primers were used in the PCR. Sequencing used immunoSEQ multiplex PCR; TCRdb keeps in-frame clones, though not all of them. Here the sample spans some 110,000 clones, roughly 70% being singletons. This receptor was taken from a man in his forties or fifties in good health and CMV-seronegative. The rearrangement links TRBV6-4 to TRBJ2-7; 9 bases align to TRBD2. The sequenced material came from PBMCs. The CDR3 sequence: CASSEVAGAHTQSSYEQYF. The CDR3 coding sequence is TGTGCCAGCAGTGAGGTAGCGGGGGCCCATACGCAGAGCTCCTACGAGCAGTACTTC.